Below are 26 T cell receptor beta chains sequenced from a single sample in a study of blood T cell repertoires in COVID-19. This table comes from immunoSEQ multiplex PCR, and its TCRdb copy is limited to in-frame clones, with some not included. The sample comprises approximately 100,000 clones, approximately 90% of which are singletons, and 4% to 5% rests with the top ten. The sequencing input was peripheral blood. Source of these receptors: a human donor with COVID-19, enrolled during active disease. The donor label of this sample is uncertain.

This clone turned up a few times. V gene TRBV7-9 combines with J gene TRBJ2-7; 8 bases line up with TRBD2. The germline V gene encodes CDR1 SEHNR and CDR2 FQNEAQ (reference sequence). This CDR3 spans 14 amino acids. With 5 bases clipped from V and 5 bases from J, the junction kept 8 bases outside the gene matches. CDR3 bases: TGTGCCAGCAGCAAAGGGGGACTAGTACACGAGCAGTACTTC. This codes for CASSKGGLVHEQYF. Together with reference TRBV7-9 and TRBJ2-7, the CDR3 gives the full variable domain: DTGVSQNPRHKITKRGQNVTFRCDPISEHNRLYWYRQTLGQGPEFLTYFQNEAQLEKSRLLSDRFSAERPKGSFSTLEIQRTEQGDSAMYLCASSKGGLVHEQYFGPGTRLTVT.

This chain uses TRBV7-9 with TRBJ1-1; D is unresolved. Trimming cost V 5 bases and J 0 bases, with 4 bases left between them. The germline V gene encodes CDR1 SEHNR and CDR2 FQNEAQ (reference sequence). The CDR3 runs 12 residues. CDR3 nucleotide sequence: TGTGCCAGCAGCGTAATGAACACTGAAGCTTTCTTT. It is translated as CASSVMNTEAFF.

CDR3 nucleotide sequence: TGTGCCAGCAGCCTCCTCATTTGGGGAGGATCACCCCTCCACTTT. As protein: CASSLLIWGGSPLHF. This sequence joins TRBV7-9 and TRBJ1-6; D is ambiguous. The CDR3 contains 15 residues. CDR1 is SEHNR, CDR2 FQNEAQ, per germline (reference sequence). V was cut by 5 bases and J by 10 bases, with 18 bases left in between.

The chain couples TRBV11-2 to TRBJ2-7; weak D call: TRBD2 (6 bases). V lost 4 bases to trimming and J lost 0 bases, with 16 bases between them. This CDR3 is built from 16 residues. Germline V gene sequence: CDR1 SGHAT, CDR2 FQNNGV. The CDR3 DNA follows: TGTGCCAGCAGCTCCCTCCGGGACTCACCCTCCTACGAGCAGTACTTC. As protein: CASSSLRDSPSYEQYF.

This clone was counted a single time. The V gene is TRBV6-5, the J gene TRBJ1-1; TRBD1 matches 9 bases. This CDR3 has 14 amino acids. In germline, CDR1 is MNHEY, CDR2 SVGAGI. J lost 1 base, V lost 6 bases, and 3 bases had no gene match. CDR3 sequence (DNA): TGTGCCAGCAGGTTACAGGGGGCGAACACTGAAGCTTTCTTT. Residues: CASRLQGANTEAFF.

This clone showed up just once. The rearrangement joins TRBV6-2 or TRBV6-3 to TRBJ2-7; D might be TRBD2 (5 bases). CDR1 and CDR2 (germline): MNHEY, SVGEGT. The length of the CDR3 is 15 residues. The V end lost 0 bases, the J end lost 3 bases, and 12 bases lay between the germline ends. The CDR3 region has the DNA TGTGCCAGCAGTTACTCGGCGGGTGAGGGCTACGAGCAGTACTTC. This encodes CASSYSAGEGYEQYF.

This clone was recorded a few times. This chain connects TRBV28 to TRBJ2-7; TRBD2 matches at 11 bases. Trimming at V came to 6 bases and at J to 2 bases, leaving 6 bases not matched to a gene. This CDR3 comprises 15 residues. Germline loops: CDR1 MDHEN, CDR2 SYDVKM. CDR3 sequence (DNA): TGTGCCAGCAGACCCACTAGCGGGGGAACCTACGAGCAGTACTTC. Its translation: CASRPTSGGTYEQYF.

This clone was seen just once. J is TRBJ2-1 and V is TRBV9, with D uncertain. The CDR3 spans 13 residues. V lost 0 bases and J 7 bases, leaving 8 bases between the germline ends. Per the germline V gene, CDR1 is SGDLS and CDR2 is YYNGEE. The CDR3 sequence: CASSVAYYNEQFF. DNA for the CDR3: TGTGCCAGCAGCGTAGCCTATTATAATGAGCAGTTCTTC.

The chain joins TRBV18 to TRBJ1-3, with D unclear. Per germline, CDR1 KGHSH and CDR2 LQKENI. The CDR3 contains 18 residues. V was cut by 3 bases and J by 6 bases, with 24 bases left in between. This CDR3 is CASSPSKGGIWPENTIYF. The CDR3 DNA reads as TGTGCCAGCTCACCGTCCAAGGGAGGGATATGGCCCGAAAACACCATATATTTT.

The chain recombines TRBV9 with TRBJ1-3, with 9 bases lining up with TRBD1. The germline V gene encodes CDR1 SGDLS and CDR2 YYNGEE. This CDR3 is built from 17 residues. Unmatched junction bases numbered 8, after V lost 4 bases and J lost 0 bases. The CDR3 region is CASSTLTGGSSGNTIYF. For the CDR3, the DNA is TGTGCCAGCAGCACCCTGACAGGGGGGAGCTCTGGAAACACCATATATTTT.

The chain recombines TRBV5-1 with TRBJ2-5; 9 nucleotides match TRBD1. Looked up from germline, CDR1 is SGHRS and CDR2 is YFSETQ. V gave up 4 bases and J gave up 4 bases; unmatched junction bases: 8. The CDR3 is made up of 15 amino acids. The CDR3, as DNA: TGCGCCAGCAGCCAACCGGGACAGGGAACAGAGACCCAGTACTTC. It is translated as CASSQPGQGTETQYF. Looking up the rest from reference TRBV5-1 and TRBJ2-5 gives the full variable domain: KAGVTQTPRYLIKTRGQQVTLSCSPISGHRSVSWYQQTPGQGLQFLFEYFSETQRNKGNFPGRFSGRQFSNSRSEMNVSTLELGDSALYLCASSQPGQGTETQYFGPGTRLLVL.

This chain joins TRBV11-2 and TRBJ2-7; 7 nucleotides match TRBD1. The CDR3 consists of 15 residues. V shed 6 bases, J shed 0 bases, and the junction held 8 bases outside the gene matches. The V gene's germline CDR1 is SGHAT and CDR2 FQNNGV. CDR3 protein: CASRKPGQSSYEQYF. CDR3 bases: TGTGCCAGCAGGAAACCGGGACAGAGCTCCTACGAGCAGTACTTC.

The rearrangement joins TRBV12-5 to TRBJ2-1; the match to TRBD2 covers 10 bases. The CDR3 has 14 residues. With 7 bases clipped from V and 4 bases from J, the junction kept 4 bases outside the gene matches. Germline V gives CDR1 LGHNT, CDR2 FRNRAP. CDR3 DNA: TGTGCTAGTGCCTTAGCGGGAGGTTACAATGAGCAGTTCTTC. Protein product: CASALAGGYNEQFF.

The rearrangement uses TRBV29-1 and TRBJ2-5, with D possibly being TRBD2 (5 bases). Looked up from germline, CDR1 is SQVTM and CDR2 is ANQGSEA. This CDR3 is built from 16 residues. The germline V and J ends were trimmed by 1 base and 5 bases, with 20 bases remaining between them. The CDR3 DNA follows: TGCAGCGTTGAAGCCGGGATCCAAGCAGTCGGGGAGACCCAGTACTTC. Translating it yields CSVEAGIQAVGETQYF.

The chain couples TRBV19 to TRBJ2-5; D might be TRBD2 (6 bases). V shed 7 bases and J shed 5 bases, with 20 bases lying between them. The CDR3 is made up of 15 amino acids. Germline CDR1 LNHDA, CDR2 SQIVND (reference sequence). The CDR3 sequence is CASTSRRGAGETQYF. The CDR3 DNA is TGTGCCAGTACATCCAGGAGGGGTGCAGGGGAGACCCAGTACTTC.

The DNA of the CDR3 is TGTGCCAGTAGTATTGGTAGTCATAATTCACCCCTCCACTTT. This gives the protein CASSIGSHNSPLHF. The chain carries TRBV19 and TRBJ1-6; no reliable D call. V was cut by 3 bases and J by 5 bases, with 8 bases left in between. Germline V gene sequence: CDR1 LNHDA, CDR2 SQIVND (reference sequence). The CDR3 consists of 14 residues.

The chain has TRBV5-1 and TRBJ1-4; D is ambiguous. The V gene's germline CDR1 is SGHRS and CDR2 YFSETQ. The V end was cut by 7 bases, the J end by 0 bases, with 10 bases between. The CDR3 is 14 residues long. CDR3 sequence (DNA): TGCGCCAGCGCGGAAGCGGCAACTAATGAAAAACTGTTTTTT. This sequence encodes CASAEAATNEKLFF.

This CDR3 reads CASSVQGPGDYGYTF. CDR3 coding DNA: TGCGCCAGCAGTGTCCAGGGCCCGGGGGACTATGGCTACACCTTC. The chain uses TRBV10-2 and TRBJ1-2; TRBD1 is a possible D gene (5 bases). The V end was cut by 4 bases, the J end by 3 bases, with 15 bases between. The CDR3 loop spans 15 amino acids. Germline CDR1 WSHSY, CDR2 SAAADI.

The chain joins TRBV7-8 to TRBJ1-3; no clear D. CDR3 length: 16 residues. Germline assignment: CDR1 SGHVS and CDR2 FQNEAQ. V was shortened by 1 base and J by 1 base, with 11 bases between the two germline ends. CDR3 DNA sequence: TGTGCCAGCAGCTTAGTGCGTCTCCCGTCTGGAAACACCATATATTTT. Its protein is CASSLVRLPSGNTIYF.

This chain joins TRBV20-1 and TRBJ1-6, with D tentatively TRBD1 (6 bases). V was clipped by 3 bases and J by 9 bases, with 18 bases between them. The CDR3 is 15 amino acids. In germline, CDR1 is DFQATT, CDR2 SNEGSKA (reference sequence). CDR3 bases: TGCAGTGCTAGTCCAACCGGGACACGGTTTTCACCCCTCCACTTT. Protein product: CSASPTGTRFSPLHF.

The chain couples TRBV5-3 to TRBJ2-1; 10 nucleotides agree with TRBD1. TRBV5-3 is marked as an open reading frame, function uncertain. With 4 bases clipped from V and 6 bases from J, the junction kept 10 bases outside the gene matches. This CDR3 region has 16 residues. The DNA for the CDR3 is TGTGCCAGAAGCCGCACAGACAGGGGGCGCTTCAATGAGCAGTTCTTC. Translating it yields CARSRTDRGRFNEQFF.

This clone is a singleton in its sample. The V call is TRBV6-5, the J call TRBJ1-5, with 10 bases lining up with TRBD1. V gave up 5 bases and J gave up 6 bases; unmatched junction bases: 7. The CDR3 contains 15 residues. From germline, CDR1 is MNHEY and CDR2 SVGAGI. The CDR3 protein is CASSPEWTGGQPQHF. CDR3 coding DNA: TGTGCCAGCAGTCCCGAATGGACAGGGGGTCAGCCCCAGCATTTT.

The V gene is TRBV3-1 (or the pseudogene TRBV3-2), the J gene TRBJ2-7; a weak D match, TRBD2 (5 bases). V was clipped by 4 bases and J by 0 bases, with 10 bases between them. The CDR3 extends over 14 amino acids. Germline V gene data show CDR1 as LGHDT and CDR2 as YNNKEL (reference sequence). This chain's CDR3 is CASSLSGYSYEQYF. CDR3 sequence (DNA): TGTGCCAGCAGCCTTTCGGGATACTCCTACGAGCAGTACTTC.

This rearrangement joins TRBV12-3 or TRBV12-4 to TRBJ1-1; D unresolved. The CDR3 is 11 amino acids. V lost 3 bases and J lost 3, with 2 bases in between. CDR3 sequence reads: CASSFDTEAFF. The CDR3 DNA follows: TGTGCCAGCAGTTTCGACACTGAAGCTTTCTTT.

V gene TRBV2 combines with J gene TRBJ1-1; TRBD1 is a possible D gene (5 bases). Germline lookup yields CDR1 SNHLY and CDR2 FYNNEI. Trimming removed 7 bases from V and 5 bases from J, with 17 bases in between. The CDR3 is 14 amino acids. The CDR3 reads CASTTEGFRTEAFF. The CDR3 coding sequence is TGTGCCAGCACGACGGAGGGGTTTCGTACTGAAGCTTTCTTT.

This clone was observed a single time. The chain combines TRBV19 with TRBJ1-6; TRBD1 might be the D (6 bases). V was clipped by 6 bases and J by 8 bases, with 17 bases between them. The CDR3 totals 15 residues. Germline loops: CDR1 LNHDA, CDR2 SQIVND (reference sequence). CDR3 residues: CASRTQGLVDSPLHF. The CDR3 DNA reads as TGTGCCAGTAGGACTCAGGGGTTAGTAGATTCACCCCTCCACTTT.